Each of the 17 T cell receptor beta chains below was sequenced from the same sample in a study of PD-1 blockade in classical Hodgkin lymphoma (dated by TCRdb to 2018 to 2020). The library was prepared using the immunoSEQ multiplex PCR assay. In TCRdb, the immuneACCESS table is reduced to in-frame sequences with V and J assigned. These tables do not hold every clone; where another copy was compared, an unresolved V gene accounts for under half, and the others remain unexplained. Across this sample there are 30,000 to 45,000 clones, with 85% to 90% seen only once. Jointly, the top ten make up 7% to 8% of the sample. The sample's time point, from its label and the paper: cycle 2 day 1 (C2D1) of nivolumab. Relapse after autologous stem cell transplantation had occurred in all trial patients, and cohorts A, B and C were distinguished by prior brentuximab vedotin exposure. Source: peripheral blood mononuclear cells (PBMCs), taken before the second cycle of nivolumab. These receptors were obtained from a human donor with classical Hodgkin lymphoma.

V and J are TRBV19 and TRBJ1-6, with a weak D call TRBD1 (5 bases). With 8 bases removed from V and 7 bases from J, the gap between germline ends came to 12 bases. This CDR3 is 13 amino acids long. Germline V gene data show CDR1 as LNHDA and CDR2 as SQIVND (reference sequence). The CDR3 DNA reads TGTGCCAGTCAGCAGGGTCCAAATTCACCCCTCCACTTT. Translating it yields CASQQGPNSPLHF.

V gene TRBV30 combines with J gene TRBJ2-2; D remains unclear. V gave up 6 bases and J gave up 2 bases, with 10 bases separating them. The germline CDR1 and CDR2 sequences are GTSNPN and SVGIG (reference sequence). The CDR3 consists of 13 residues. The CDR3, as DNA: TGTGCCTGCTCCCTATTCAACACCGGGGAGCTGTTTTTT. This sequence encodes CACSLFNTGELFF.

The chain carries TRBV25-1 and TRBJ2-7, with 7 bases lining up with TRBD2. CDR3 length: 14 amino acids. V was pared by 6 bases and J by 4 bases, with 9 bases of the junction left unmatched. Germline CDR1 reads MGHDK; CDR2 reads SYGVNS. The CDR3 region is CASSFPGLTYEQYF. Here the CDR3 DNA reads TGTGCCAGCAGCTTCCCGGGACTAACTTACGAGCAGTACTTC.

This chain connects TRBV7-2 to TRBJ2-3, with a weak D call TRBD2 (7 bases). CDR3 length equals 16 residues. CDR1 is SGHTA and CDR2 is FQGNSA in the germline V gene. V was shortened by 5 bases and J by 5 bases, with 20 bases between the two germline ends. The CDR3 DNA follows: TGTGCCAGCAGCCTAATGGGGGCGGGAGCGGTAGATACGCAGTATTTT. Its protein product is CASSLMGAGAVDTQYF.

This clone occurred once. V and J are TRBV14 and TRBJ2-2, with D perhaps TRBD2 (5 bases). Trimming took off 1 base at V and 4 bases at J, with 10 bases between the two ends. The CDR3 has 15 amino acids. Germline assignment: CDR1 SGHDN and CDR2 FVKESK. CDR3: CASSQGSRGTGELFF. In nucleotides, the CDR3 is TGTGCCAGCAGCCAAGGATCCCGGGGCACCGGGGAGCTGTTTTTT.

The V call is TRBV5-5, the J call TRBJ1-3; no clear D gene. V gave up 4 bases and J gave up 0 bases, with 8 bases separating them. The germline V gene encodes CDR1 SGHKS and CDR2 YYEKEE (reference sequence). This CDR3 is built from 14 residues. The CDR3 DNA reads TGTGCCAGCAGCCCAGGAGCCTCTGGAAACACCATATATTTT. Residues: CASSPGASGNTIYF.

CDR3 in amino acids: CASSDQVYEQYF. DNA for the CDR3: TGTGCCAGCAGCGATCAAGTTTACGAGCAGTACTTC. The gene calls are TRBV7-9 and TRBJ2-7; D uncertain. V was cut by 5 bases and J by 4 bases, with 9 bases left in between. CDR3 length: 12 residues. Germline CDR1 is SEHNR and CDR2 is FQNEAQ (reference sequence). Full variable domain (rest looked up from reference TRBV7-9 and TRBJ2-7): DTGVSQNPRHKITKRGQNVTFRCDPISEHNRLYWYRQTLGQGPEFLTYFQNEAQLEKSRLLSDRFSAERPKGSFSTLEIQRTEQGDSAMYLCASSDQVYEQYFGPGTRLTVT.

A single count supports this clone. The chain combines TRBV5-1 with TRBJ2-1; no clear D gene. Trimming stripped 6 bases from V and 4 bases from J, with 8 bases between. This CDR3 spans 12 amino acids. Per germline, CDR1 SGHRS and CDR2 YFSETQ. This CDR3 is CASTFSYNEQFF. In DNA, the CDR3 is TGCGCCAGCACCTTTTCATACAATGAGCAGTTCTTC.

The genes are TRBV29-1 and TRBJ1-5; 10 bases are a match to TRBD1. CDR3 length equals 14 residues. Germline V gene lookup returns CDR1 SQVTM and CDR2 ANQGSEA. The V and J ends lost 4 bases and 5 bases, in that order; junction bases with no gene match: 5. CDR3 sequence reads: CSVVGTGVDQPQHF. The CDR3 DNA sequence: TGCAGCGTTGTGGGGACAGGGGTCGATCAGCCCCAGCATTTT.

The chain is built from TRBV27 and TRBJ2-1; D unresolved. V was cut by 5 bases and J by 2 bases, with 7 bases left in between. CDR3 length: 13 residues. From germline, CDR1 is MNHEY and CDR2 SMNVEV (reference sequence). CDR3 nucleotide sequence: TGTGCCAGCAGTCGACCGGCCTACAATGAGCAGTTCTTC. This sequence encodes CASSRPAYNEQFF.

The chain carries TRBV9 and TRBJ1-1; D possibly corresponds to TRBD1 (6 bases). Germline V gene sequence: CDR1 SGDLS, CDR2 YYNGEE. Between the trimmed V and J ends, which lost 3 bases and 1 base, there was a span of 13 bases. The CDR3 has 15 residues. The CDR3 DNA reads as TGTGCCAGCAGCGCGTACCACAGGGCGAACACTGAAGCTTTCTTT. This translates into CASSAYHRANTEAFF. The complete variable domain, with remaining parts taken from reference TRBV9 and TRBJ1-1, reads DSGVTQTPKHLITATGQRVTLRCSPRSGDLSVYWYQQSLDQGLQFLIQYYNGEERAKGNILERFSAQQFPDLHSELNLSSLELGDSALYFCASSAYHRANTEAFFGQGTRLTVV.

The chain combines TRBV14 with TRBJ2-1; D remains ambiguous. The CDR3 has 11 residues. Germline V CDR1 and CDR2: SGHDN, FVKESK. With 3 bases removed from V and 6 bases from J, the gap between germline ends came to 3 bases. The CDR3 nucleotides are TGTGCCAGCAGCCACTCCAATGAGCAGTTCTTC. It codes for CASSHSNEQFF. The full variable domain, rest sourced from reference TRBV14 and TRBJ2-1, is EAGVTQFPSHSVIEKGQTVTLRCDPISGHDNLYWYRRVMGKEIKFLLHFVKESKQDESGMPNNRFLAERTGGTYSTLKVQPAELEDSGVYFCASSHSNEQFFGPGTRLTVL.

The CDR3 nucleotides are TGTGCCTCAACACCGGGACTAGCGGGAGTAGCCTACAATGAGCAGTTCTTC. Protein: CASTPGLAGVAYNEQFF. The chain carries TRBV9 and TRBJ2-1, with TRBD2 identical over 14 bases. CDR1 and CDR2 from the germline V gene are SGDLS and YYNGEE. Losses at the gene ends were 10 bases for V and 2 bases for J; bases not matched to a gene: 11. This CDR3 contains 17 residues.

The V and J genes are TRBV30 and TRBJ2-7; TRBD1 aligns across 7 bases. V lost 0 bases and J lost 4; bases outside the gene matches: 18. The CDR3 totals 18 residues. In germline, CDR1 is GTSNPN, CDR2 SVGIG (reference sequence). As DNA, the CDR3 is TGTGCCTGGAGTGTACCCCTGACAGGGTTTAGGTCGTCGTACGAGCAGTACTTC. Residues: CAWSVPLTGFRSSYEQYF.

On this clone: One end of the junction is discordant with germline, which a read error may explain. This sequence joins TRBV6-5 and TRBJ2-7; D may correspond to TRBD1 or TRBD2 (5 bases each). Per germline, CDR1 MNHEY and CDR2 SVGAGI. The CDR3 sequence is 14 residues long. DNA of the CDR3: TGTGCCAACAGTGATTCCGGGACCATCTACGAGCAGTACTTC. This encodes CANSDSGTIYEQYF.

Here the CDR3 reads CASSLSSGLRNEQFF. In nucleotides, the CDR3 is TGTGCCAGCAGCTTATCGAGCGGTCTTCGGAATGAGCAGTTCTTC. The gene calls are TRBV7-9 and TRBJ2-1, with a tentative D call TRBD2 (5 bases). Germline CDR1 is SEHNR and CDR2 is FQNEAQ (reference sequence). V lost 2 bases and J lost 7, with 15 bases in between. The CDR3 consists of 15 residues.

The rearrangement uses TRBV25-1 and TRBJ1-1; D is unclear. Trimming cost V 7 bases and J 6 bases, with 9 bases left between them. This CDR3 has 11 residues. Germline V CDR1 and CDR2: MGHDK, SYGVNS. The CDR3 DNA is TGTGCCAGCATGGTAGGGCCTGAAGCTTTCTTT. Amino acids: CASMVGPEAFF.